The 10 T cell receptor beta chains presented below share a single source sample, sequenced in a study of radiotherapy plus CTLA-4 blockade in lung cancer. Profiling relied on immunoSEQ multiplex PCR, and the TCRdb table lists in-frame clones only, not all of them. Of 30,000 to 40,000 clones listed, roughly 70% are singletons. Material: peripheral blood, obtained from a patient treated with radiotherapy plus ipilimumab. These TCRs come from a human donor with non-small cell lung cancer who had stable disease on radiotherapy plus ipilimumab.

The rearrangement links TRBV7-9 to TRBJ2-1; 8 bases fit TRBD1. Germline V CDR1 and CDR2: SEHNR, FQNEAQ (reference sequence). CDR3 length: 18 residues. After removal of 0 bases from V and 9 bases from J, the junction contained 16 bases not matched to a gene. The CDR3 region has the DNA TGTGCCAGCAGCTTAGCGCCCTGGGGCAGGGGCGACAGGGGTGAGCAGTTCTTC. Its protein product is CASSLAPWGRGDRGEQFF.

The CDR3 DNA sequence: TGTGCCAGCAGCTTAGGGCAGGGCCATCAGCCCCAGCATTTT. Translated, it gives CASSLGQGHQPQHF. The J gene is TRBJ1-5, the V gene TRBV13; perhaps TRBD1 as D (5 bases). Trimming removed 0 bases from V and 5 bases from J, with 8 bases in between. This CDR3 is 14 amino acids long. Germline lookup yields CDR1 PRHDT and CDR2 FYEKMQ (reference sequence).

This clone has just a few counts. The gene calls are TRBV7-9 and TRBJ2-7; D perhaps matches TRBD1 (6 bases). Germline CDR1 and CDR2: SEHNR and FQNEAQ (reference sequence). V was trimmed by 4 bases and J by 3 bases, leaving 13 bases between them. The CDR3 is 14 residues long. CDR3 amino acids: CASSSVDSYYEQYF. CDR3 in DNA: TGTGCCAGCAGCTCCGTGGACAGCTACTACGAGCAGTACTTC. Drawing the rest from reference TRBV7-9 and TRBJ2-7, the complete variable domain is DTGVSQNPRHKITKRGQNVTFRCDPISEHNRLYWYRQTLGQGPEFLTYFQNEAQLEKSRLLSDRFSAERPKGSFSTLEIQRTEQGDSAMYLCASSSVDSYYEQYFGPGTRLTVT.

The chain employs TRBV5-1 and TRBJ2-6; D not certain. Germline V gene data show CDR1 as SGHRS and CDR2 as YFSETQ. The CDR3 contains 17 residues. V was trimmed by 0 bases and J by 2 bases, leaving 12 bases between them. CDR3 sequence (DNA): TGCGCCAGCAGCTTGGCCGGGTTGCGGACTGGGGCCAACGTCCTGACTTTC. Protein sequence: CASSLAGLRTGANVLTF. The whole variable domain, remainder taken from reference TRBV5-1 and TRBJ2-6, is KAGVTQTPRYLIKTRGQQVTLSCSPISGHRSVSWYQQTPGQGLQFLFEYFSETQRNKGNFPGRFSGRQFSNSRSEMNVSTLELGDSALYLCASSLAGLRTGANVLTFGAGSRLTVL.

The CDR3 DNA reads TGCGCCAGCAGCTTGGTGGGGGGCCTGAATGAAAAACTGTTTTTT. This gives the protein CASSLVGGLNEKLFF. The V and J genes are TRBV5-1 and TRBJ1-4, with D possibly TRBD1 on 6 matching bases. The germline V gene has CDR1 SGHRS and CDR2 YFSETQ. The CDR3 sequence is 15 residues long. V lost 0 bases and J 5 bases, leaving 11 bases between the germline ends.

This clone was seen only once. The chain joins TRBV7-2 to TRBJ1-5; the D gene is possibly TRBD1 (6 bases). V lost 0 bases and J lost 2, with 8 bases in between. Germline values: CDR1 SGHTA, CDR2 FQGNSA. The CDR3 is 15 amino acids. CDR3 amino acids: CASSLAQGGNQPQHF. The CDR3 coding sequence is TGTGCCAGCAGCTTAGCACAGGGAGGCAATCAGCCCCAGCATTTT.

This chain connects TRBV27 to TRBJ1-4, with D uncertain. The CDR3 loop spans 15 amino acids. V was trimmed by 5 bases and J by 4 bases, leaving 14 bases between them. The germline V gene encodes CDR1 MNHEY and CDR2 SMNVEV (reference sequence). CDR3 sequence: CASSLSSGHNEKLFF. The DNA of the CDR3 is TGTGCCAGCAGTCTTTCTAGCGGCCATAATGAAAAACTGTTTTTT.

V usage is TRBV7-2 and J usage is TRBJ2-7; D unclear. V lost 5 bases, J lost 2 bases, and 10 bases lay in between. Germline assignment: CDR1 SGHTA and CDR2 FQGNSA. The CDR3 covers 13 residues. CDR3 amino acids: CASSPPAAYEQYF. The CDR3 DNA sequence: TGTGCCAGCAGCCCCCCGGCGGCCTACGAGCAGTACTTC.

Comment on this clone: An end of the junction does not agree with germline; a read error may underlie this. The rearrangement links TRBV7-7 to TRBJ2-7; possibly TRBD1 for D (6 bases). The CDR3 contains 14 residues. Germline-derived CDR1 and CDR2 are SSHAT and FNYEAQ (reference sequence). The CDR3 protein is CASSPGVQGYEQYF. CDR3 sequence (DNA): TGTGCTAGCAGCCCCGGGGTACAGGGCTACGAGCAGTACTTC.

CDR3 amino acids: CASSYSSGVQQAFF. In nucleotides, the CDR3 is TGTGCCAGCAGTTACTCTTCAGGGGTCCAGCAAGCTTTCTTT. The V call is TRBV6-5, the J call TRBJ1-1; D perhaps matches TRBD1 (6 bases). The germline V and J ends were trimmed by 0 bases and 9 bases, with 14 bases remaining between them. The CDR3 has 14 residues. Per germline, CDR1 MNHEY and CDR2 SVGAGI.